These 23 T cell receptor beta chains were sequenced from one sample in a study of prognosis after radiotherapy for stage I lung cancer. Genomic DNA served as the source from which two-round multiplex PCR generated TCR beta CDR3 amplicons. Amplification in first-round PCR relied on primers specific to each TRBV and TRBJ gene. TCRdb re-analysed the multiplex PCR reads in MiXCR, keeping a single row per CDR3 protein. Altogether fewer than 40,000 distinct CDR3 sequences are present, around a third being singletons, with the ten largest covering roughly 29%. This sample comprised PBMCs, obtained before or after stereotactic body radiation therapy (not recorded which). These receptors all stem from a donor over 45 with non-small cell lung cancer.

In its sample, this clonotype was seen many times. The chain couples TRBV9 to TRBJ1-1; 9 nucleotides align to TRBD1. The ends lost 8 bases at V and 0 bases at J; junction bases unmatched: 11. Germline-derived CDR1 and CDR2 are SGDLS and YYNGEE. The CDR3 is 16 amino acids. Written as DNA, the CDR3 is TGTGCCAGTTCTATAGGGACAGGGCTAATGAACACTGAAGCTTTCTTT. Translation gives CASSIGTGLMNTEAFF.

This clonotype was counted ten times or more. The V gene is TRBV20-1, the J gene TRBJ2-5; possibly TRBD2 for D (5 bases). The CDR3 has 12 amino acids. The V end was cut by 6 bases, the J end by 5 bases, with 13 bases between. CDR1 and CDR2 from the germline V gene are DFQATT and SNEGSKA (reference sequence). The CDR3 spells CSALKDSETQYF. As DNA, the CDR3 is TGCAGTGCACTGAAGGACTCTGAGACCCAGTACTTC.

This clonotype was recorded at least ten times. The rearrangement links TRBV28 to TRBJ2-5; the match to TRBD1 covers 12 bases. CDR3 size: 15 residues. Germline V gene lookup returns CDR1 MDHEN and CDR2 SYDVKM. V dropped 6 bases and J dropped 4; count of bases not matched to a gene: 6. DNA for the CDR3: TGTGCCAGCAGAATCCGGGACAGGGGGCGAGAGACCCAGTACTTC. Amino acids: CASRIRDRGRETQYF. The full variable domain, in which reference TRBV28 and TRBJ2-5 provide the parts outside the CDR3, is DVKVTQSSRYLVKRTGEKVFLECVQDMDHENMFWYRQDPGLGLRLIYFSYDVKMKEKGDIPEGYSVSREKKERFSLILESASTNQTSMYLCASRIRDRGRETQYFGPGTRLLVL.

The CDR3 coding sequence is TGTGCCAGTAAGGGACCAAGCTCCTACGAGCAGTACTTC. Its translation: CASKGPSSYEQYF. V usage is TRBV7-2 and J usage is TRBJ2-7; D may be TRBD1 or TRBD2 (5 bases each). V gave up 9 bases and J gave up 0 bases, with 12 bases separating them. The length of the CDR3 is 13 residues. Per the germline V gene, CDR1 is SGHTA and CDR2 is FQGNSA.

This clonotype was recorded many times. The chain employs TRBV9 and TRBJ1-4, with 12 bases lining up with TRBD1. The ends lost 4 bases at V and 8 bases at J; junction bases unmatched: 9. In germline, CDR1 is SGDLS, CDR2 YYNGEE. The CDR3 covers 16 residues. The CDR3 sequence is CASSSRAGTGGEKLFF. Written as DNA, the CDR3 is TGTGCCAGCAGCTCCCGGGCGGGGACAGGGGGCGAAAAACTGTTTTTT.

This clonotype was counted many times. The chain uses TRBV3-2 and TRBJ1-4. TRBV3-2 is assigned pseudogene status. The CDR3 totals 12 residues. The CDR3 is CASSQGKEKLFF. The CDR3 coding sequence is TGTGCCAGCAGCCAAGGAAAGGAAAAACTGTTTTTT.

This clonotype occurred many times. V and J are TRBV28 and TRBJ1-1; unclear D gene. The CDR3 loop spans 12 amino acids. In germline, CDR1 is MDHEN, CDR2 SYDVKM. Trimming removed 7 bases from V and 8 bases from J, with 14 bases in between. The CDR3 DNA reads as TGTGCCAGCACCCGCCCGTCGGGGGAAGCTTTCTTT. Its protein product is CASTRPSGEAFF.

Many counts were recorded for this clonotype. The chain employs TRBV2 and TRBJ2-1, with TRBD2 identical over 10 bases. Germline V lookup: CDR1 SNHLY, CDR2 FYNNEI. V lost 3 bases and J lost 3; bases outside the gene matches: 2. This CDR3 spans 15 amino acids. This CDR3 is CASSDSSGGYNEQFF. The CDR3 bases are TGTGCCAGCAGTGATTCTAGCGGGGGCTACAATGAGCAGTTCTTC.

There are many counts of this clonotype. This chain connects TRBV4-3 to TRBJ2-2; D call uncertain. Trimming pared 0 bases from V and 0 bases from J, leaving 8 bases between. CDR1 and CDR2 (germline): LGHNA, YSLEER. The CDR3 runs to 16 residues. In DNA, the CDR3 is TGCGCCAGCAGCCAAGAGGGTTTCACGAACACCGGGGAGCTGTTTTTT. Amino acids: CASSQEGFTNTGELFF.

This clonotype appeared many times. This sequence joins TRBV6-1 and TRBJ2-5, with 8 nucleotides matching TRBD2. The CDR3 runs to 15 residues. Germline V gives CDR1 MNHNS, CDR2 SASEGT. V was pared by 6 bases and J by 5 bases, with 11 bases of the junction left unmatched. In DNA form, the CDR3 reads TGTGCCAGCAGCCGCGATCGAGCGGGGGAGGAGACCCAGTACTTC. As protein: CASSRDRAGEETQYF.

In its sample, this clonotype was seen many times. CDR3 DNA: TGCGCCAGCAGCCCCGGGACAGGGGGCCCCCAAGAGACCCAGTACTTC. Translation gives CASSPGTGGPQETQYF. The rearrangement uses TRBV5-1 and TRBJ2-5; TRBD1 aligns across 12 bases. The trim removed 4 bases at V and 1 base at J, leaving 5 bases unmatched. The CDR3 contains 16 residues. The germline V gene has CDR1 SGHRS and CDR2 YFSETQ.

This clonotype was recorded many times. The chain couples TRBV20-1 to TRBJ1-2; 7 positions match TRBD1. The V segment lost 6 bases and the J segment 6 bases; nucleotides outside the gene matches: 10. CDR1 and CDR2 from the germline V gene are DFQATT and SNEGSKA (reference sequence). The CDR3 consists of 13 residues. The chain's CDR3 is CSAPTGYVDGYTF. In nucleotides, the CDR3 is TGCAGTGCCCCGACAGGGTACGTTGATGGCTACACCTTC.

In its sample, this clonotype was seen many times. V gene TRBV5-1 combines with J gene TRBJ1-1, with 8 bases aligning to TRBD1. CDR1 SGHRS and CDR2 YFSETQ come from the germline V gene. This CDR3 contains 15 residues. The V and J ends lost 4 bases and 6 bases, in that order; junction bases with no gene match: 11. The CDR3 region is CASSTDGQGYSEAFF. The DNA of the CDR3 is TGCGCCAGCAGCACGGACGGACAGGGTTATTCTGAAGCTTTCTTT.

CDR3 sequence (DNA): TGTGCCAGCAGTCTCGGACTGCGGTGCTACACCTTC. Translating it yields CASSLGLRCYTF. The chain links TRBV12-3 or TRBV12-4 to TRBJ1-2; D is uncertain. The CDR3 extends over 12 amino acids. V was trimmed by 5 bases and J by 9 bases, leaving 13 bases between them.

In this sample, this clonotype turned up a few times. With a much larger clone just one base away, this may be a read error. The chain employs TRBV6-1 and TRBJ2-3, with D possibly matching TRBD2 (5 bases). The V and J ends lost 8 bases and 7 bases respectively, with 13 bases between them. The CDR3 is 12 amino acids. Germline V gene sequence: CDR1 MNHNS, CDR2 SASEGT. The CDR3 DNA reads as TGTGCCAGCGGGGAGTTTTCCCATACGCAGTATTTT. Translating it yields CASGEFSHTQYF.

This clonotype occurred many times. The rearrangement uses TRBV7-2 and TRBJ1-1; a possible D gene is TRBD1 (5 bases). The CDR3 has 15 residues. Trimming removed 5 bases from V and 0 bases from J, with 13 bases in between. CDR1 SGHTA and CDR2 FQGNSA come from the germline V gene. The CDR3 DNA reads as TGTGCCAGCAGCCCGGGGCCGGGTATGAACACTGAAGCTTTCTTT. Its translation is CASSPGPGMNTEAFF.

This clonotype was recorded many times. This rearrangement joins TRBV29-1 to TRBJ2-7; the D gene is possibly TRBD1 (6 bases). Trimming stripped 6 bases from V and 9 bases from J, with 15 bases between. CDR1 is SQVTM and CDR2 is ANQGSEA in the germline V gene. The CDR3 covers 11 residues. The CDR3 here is CSVRDTGPQYF. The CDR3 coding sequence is TGCAGCGTCCGGGACACCGGACCGCAGTACTTC.

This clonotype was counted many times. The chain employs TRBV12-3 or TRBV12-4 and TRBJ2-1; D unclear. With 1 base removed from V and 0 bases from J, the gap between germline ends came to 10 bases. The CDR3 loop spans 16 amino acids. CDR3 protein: CASSLGAVLSYNEQFF. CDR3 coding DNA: TGTGCCAGCAGTTTAGGGGCAGTCCTCTCCTACAATGAGCAGTTCTTC.

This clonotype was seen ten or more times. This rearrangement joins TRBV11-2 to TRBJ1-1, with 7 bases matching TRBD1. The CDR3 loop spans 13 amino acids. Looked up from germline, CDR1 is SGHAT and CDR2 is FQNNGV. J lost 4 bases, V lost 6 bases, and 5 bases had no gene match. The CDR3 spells CASSQQGITEAFF. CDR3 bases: TGTGCCAGCAGTCAACAGGGGATCACTGAAGCTTTCTTT.

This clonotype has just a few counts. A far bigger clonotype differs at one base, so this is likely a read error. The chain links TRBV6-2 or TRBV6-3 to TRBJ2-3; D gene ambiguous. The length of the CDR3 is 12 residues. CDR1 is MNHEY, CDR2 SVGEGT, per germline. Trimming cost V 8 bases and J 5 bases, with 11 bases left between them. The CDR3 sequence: CASGKPIDTQYF. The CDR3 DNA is TGTGCCAGCGGAAAACCCATAGATACGCAGTATTTT.

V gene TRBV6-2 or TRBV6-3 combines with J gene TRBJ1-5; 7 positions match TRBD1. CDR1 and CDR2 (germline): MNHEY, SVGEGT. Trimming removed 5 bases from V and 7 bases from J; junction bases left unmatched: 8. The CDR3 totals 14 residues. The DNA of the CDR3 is TGTGCCAGCAGTGAACACAGGGGCTACCAGCCCCAGCATTTT. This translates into CASSEHRGYQPQHF.

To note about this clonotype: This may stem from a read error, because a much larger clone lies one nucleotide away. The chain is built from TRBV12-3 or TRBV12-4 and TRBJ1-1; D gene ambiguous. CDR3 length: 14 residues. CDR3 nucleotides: TGTGCCAGCAGTTTAGGTGCGGTAAACACTGGAGCTTTCTTT. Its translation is CASSLGAVNTGAFF.

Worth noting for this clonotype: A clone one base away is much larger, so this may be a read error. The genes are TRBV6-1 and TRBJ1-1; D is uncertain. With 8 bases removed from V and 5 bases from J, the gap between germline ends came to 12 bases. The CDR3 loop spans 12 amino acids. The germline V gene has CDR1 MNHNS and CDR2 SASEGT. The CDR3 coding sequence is TGTGCCAGCCTAGAGGTAGGGACTGAAGCTTTCTTT. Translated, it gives CASLEVGTEAFF.